Sequencing of this T cell receptor (beta chain) was carried out in a study of blood T cell repertoires in COVID-19. This CDR3 has 16 amino acids. Trimming removed 3 bases from V and 0 bases from J, with 13 bases in between. Looked up from germline, CDR1 is KGHSH and CDR2 is LQKENI. Here immunoSEQ multiplex PCR was the method, and the copy in TCRdb shows in-frame clones only, minus some. The sample lists roughly 140,000 clones, approximately 85% occurring once. The V and J genes are TRBV18 and TRBJ2-3, with a weak D call TRBD2 (6 bases). This receptor was identified in a woman aged 60 to 75 with COVID-19, enrolled during active disease. Sequenced sample: peripheral blood. CDR3 amino acids: CASSPSLAESTDTQYF. As DNA, the CDR3 is TGTGCCAGCTCACCTTCTTTAGCGGAAAGCACAGATACGCAGTATTTT.